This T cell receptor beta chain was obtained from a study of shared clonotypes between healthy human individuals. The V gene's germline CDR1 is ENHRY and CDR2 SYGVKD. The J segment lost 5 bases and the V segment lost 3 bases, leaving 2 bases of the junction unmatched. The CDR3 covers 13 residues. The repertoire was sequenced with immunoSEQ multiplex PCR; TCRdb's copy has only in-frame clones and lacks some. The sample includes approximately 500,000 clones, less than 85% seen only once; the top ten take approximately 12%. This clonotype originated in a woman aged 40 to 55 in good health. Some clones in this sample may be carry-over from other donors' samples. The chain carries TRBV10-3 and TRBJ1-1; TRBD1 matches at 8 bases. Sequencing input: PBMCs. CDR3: CAISDRGQTEAFF. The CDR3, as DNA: TGTGCCATCAGTGACAGGGGGCAGACTGAAGCTTTCTTT.